One and the same sample provided the 29 T cell receptor beta chains below, sequenced in a study of PD-1 blockade in classical Hodgkin lymphoma. As for time point: cycle 4 day 1 (C4D1), after five to seven weeks of nivolumab. Every patient experienced relapse after autologous stem cell transplantation, and brentuximab vedotin exposure varied. PBMCs, once thawed, yielded CD8+ T cells isolated by magnetic negative selection. Some clones are missing from TCRdb's copy, which holds only in-frame ones; the method was immunoSEQ multiplex PCR. The sample lists some 9,500 clones, approximately 69% occurring once. This specimen was CD8+ T cells from blood, taken before the fourth cycle of nivolumab. The receptors here all came from a human donor with classical Hodgkin lymphoma.

The chain links TRBV5-4 to TRBJ2-7; TRBD1 matches 7 bases. The CDR3 spans 15 residues. Germline CDR1 is SGHNT and CDR2 is YYREEE (reference sequence). V shed 4 bases, J shed 3 bases, and the junction held 10 bases outside the gene matches. CDR3 nucleotides: TGTGCCAGCAGCCCTCTGACAGGGAACGACTACGAGCAGTACTTC. Translated: CASSPLTGNDYEQYF.

The chain couples TRBV28 to TRBJ2-4; weak D call: TRBD1 (6 bases). Germline CDR1 is MDHEN and CDR2 is SYDVKM. The CDR3 sequence is 17 residues long. Trimming left V 4 bases short and J 0 bases short, with 16 bases between. The CDR3 loop is CASSSRQGHLAKNIQYF. The CDR3 DNA follows: TGTGCCAGCAGTTCCCGGCAGGGGCATTTAGCCAAAAACATTCAGTACTTC. The variable domain in full, with the rest retrieved from reference TRBV28 and TRBJ2-4, is DVKVTQSSRYLVKRTGEKVFLECVQDMDHENMFWYRQDPGLGLRLIYFSYDVKMKEKGDIPEGYSVSREKKERFSLILESASTNQTSMYLCASSSRQGHLAKNIQYFGAGTRLSVL.

This clone has more than one count but fewer than ten. The CDR3 region is CASSLLSSTNTEAFF. The CDR3 DNA sequence: TGCGCCAGCAGCTTGCTAAGTTCCACGAACACTGAAGCTTTCTTT. The chain couples TRBV5-1 to TRBJ1-1; D call uncertain. The CDR3 sequence is 15 residues long. Per germline, CDR1 SGHRS and CDR2 YFSETQ. Trimming shortened V by 1 base and J by 1 base, and 11 bases separated the two germline ends.

The chain carries TRBV14 and TRBJ2-2, with 7 bases matching TRBD2. CDR3 length equals 17 residues. The germline CDR1 and CDR2 sequences are SGHDN and FVKESK. Losses at the gene ends were 4 bases for V and 5 bases for J; bases not matched to a gene: 13. The CDR3 sequence: CASSLRLYVGRTGELFF. CDR3 sequence (DNA): TGTGCCAGCAGCCTAAGGCTGTATGTCGGGAGGACCGGGGAGCTGTTTTTT.

This chain connects TRBV4-3 to TRBJ1-2; TRBD1 might be the D (5 bases). The CDR3 is 16 amino acids. CDR1 and CDR2 from the germline V gene are LGHNA and YSLEER. Trimming removed 1 base at V and 7 bases at J, with 19 bases between. The CDR3 DNA follows: TGCGCCAGCAGCCAAGGGACACCAAGTTGGCTAGGTGGCTACACCTTC. Residues: CASSQGTPSWLGGYTF.

The chain is built from TRBV19 and TRBJ1-2, with no clear D. Germline loops: CDR1 LNHDA, CDR2 SQIVND (reference sequence). The V end was cut by 3 bases, the J end by 6 bases, with 14 bases between. This CDR3 region has 14 residues. CDR3 residues: CASSMKSWGDGYTF. The DNA for the CDR3 is TGTGCCAGTAGTATGAAAAGTTGGGGAGATGGCTACACCTTC.

The rearrangement uses TRBV2 and TRBJ2-1; tentative D call: TRBD2 (6 bases). CDR1 and CDR2 (germline): SNHLY, FYNNEI. Trimming shortened V by 0 bases and J by 10 bases, and 13 bases separated the two germline ends. This CDR3 spans 14 amino acids. The CDR3 coding sequence is TGTGCCAGCAGTGAAGCGGGCGGGGCCCTCGAGCAGTTCTTC. Translating it yields CASSEAGGALEQFF.

This chain joins TRBV4-2 and TRBJ1-1, with D hard to call. The V end lost 0 bases, the J end lost 1 base, and 12 bases lay between the germline ends. This CDR3 is built from 16 residues. Germline V gene sequence: CDR1 LGHNA, CDR2 YNFKEQ. The CDR3 DNA sequence: TGTGCCAGCAGCCAAGAAATCGAGGGAAGGAACACTGAAGCTTTCTTT. It codes for CASSQEIEGRNTEAFF.

This clone was detected once. The chain uses TRBV28 and TRBJ2-6; 8 bases fit TRBD2. The CDR3 has 18 amino acids. Germline trimming cut 4 bases from V and 11 bases from J; bases unmatched to any gene: 19. Germline loops: CDR1 MDHEN, CDR2 SYDVKM. DNA of the CDR3: TGTGCCAGCAGTTCAACGGGAGGGGGGGCCCTTGGGTTGGACGTCCTGACTTTC. Amino acid sequence: CASSSTGGGALGLDVLTF.

The chain couples TRBV18 to TRBJ2-1; 7 bases are a match to TRBD1. CDR1 and CDR2 from the germline V gene are KGHSH and LQKENI. Germline trimming cut 2 bases from V and 0 bases from J; bases unmatched to any gene: 4. The CDR3 runs 16 residues. CDR3 residues: CASSPSQGSSYNEQFF. The CDR3 region has the DNA TGTGCCAGCTCACCATCACAGGGGAGCTCCTACAATGAGCAGTTCTTC.

This clone was counted once. The chain links TRBV19 to TRBJ2-1; D may be TRBD1 (7 bases). Germline CDR1 reads LNHDA; CDR2 reads SQIVND (reference sequence). V was cut by 6 bases and J by 6 bases, with 18 bases left in between. This CDR3 is built from 15 residues. CDR3 sequence (DNA): TGTGCCAGTAGCAGGGGGGACAGCTATTTCAATGAGCAGTTCTTC. The encoded protein is CASSRGDSYFNEQFF.

By share, this clone ranks as medium-sized. The chain couples TRBV10-3 to TRBJ1-5; D is perhaps TRBD1 (5 bases). Germline CDR1 and CDR2: ENHRY and SYGVKD. CDR3 length: 13 residues. With 6 bases removed from V and 4 bases from J, the gap between germline ends came to 10 bases. This chain's CDR3 is CAIRGEVNQPQHF. Written as DNA, the CDR3 is TGTGCCATCAGGGGGGAGGTGAATCAGCCCCAGCATTTT.

This chain links TRBV10-3 with TRBJ1-1; D possibly corresponds to TRBD1 (5 bases). Trimming took 4 bases from V and 4 from J, leaving 10 bases between them. Germline assignment: CDR1 ENHRY and CDR2 SYGVKD. The CDR3 covers 13 residues. In DNA form, the CDR3 reads TGTGCCATCAGTGTTCAGGGAGTCACTGAAGCTTTCTTT. It codes for CAISVQGVTEAFF.

Only a few counts were recorded for this clone. V is TRBV7-9 and J is TRBJ2-5; unclear D gene. Germline CDR1 and CDR2: SEHNR and FQNEAQ (reference sequence). This CDR3 is built from 14 residues. Trimming took 4 bases from V and 1 from J, leaving 10 bases between them. The CDR3 nucleotides read TGTGCCAGCAGCTCCATACAAACCCAAGAGACCCAGTACTTC. Amino acids: CASSSIQTQETQYF.

The genes are TRBV7-9 and TRBJ2-1; D is unclear. This CDR3 is 11 amino acids long. Germline V gene sequence: CDR1 SEHNR, CDR2 FQNEAQ (reference sequence). Between the trimmed V and J ends, which lost 2 bases and 7 bases, there was a span of 3 bases. Here the CDR3 DNA reads TGTGCCAGCAGCTTAAGGAATGAGCAGTTCTTC. Protein: CASSLRNEQFF.

The chain uses TRBV6-5 and TRBJ1-2; D is ambiguous. The V gene lost 0 bases and the J gene lost 3 bases, with 11 bases spanning the gap. Germline-derived CDR1 and CDR2 are MNHEY and SVGAGI. This CDR3 has 15 amino acids. Here the CDR3 reads CASSYSGSFHYGYTF. CDR3 nucleotides: TGTGCCAGCAGTTACTCGGGCAGCTTTCACTATGGCTACACCTTC.

Here the CDR3 reads CASSPPAGRDYPWTATGELFF. For the CDR3, the DNA is TGTGCCAGCTCACCACCGGCAGGGAGGGATTACCCATGGACGGCCACCGGGGAGCTGTTTTTT. The genes are TRBV18 and TRBJ2-2, with 7 bases fitting TRBD2. Germline V gene sequence: CDR1 KGHSH, CDR2 LQKENI. Trimming cost V 0 bases and J 4 bases; bases outside gene matches: 20. There are 21 residues in the CDR3.

This rearrangement joins TRBV7-9 to TRBJ2-3, with D possibly being TRBD2 (7 bases). With 4 bases removed from V and 3 bases from J, the gap between germline ends came to 17 bases. This CDR3 spans 16 amino acids. CDR1 and CDR2 from the germline V gene are SEHNR and FQNEAQ (reference sequence). The CDR3, as DNA: TGTGCCAGCAGCTACAATCAGGGGAGGGGTACAGATACGCAGTATTTT. Its translation: CASSYNQGRGTDTQYF.

The chain recombines TRBV27 with TRBJ1-1; no reliable D call. The CDR3 sequence is 13 residues long. Looked up from germline, CDR1 is MNHEY and CDR2 is SMNVEV (reference sequence). Trimming cost V 2 bases and J 1 base, with 5 bases left between them. CDR3 sequence reads: CASSLGGNTEAFF. CDR3 bases: TGTGCCAGCAGTTTAGGAGGGAACACTGAAGCTTTCTTT.

This clone has a single count. The chain joins TRBV9 to TRBJ2-3; either TRBD1 or TRBD2 may supply D (5 bases each). The CDR3 extends over 15 amino acids. V lost 2 bases and J lost 2, with 12 bases in between. CDR1 is SGDLS and CDR2 is YYNGEE in the germline V gene. CDR3: CASSVSGQPTDTQYF. CDR3 DNA: TGTGCCAGCAGCGTCTCGGGGCAGCCCACAGATACGCAGTATTTT.

The chain carries TRBV6-5 and TRBJ2-7; 7 bases line up with TRBD2. Germline loops: CDR1 MNHEY, CDR2 SVGAGI. V lost 6 bases and J lost 3; bases outside the gene matches: 11. The CDR3 is 15 amino acids. The CDR3 DNA follows: TGTGCCAGCAGAACCCTCCGGGACTACTTCTACGAGCAGTACTTC. Amino acid sequence: CASRTLRDYFYEQYF.

The V gene is TRBV27, the J gene TRBJ1-1; tentatively, D is TRBD1 (5 bases). Germline lookup yields CDR1 MNHEY and CDR2 SMNVEV (reference sequence). This CDR3 contains 13 residues. Trimming removed 8 bases at V and 1 base at J, with 11 bases between. CDR3 sequence: CASSLGENTEAFF. DNA for the CDR3: TGTGCCAGCTCCCTAGGGGAGAACACTGAAGCTTTCTTT.

This chain links TRBV6-1 with TRBJ2-2; 7 positions match TRBD1. This CDR3 has 15 amino acids. V lost 5 bases to trimming and J lost 4 bases; unmatched junction nucleotides: 7. Germline V gene lookup returns CDR1 MNHNS and CDR2 SASEGT. This CDR3 is CASSTLRDSTGELFF. For the CDR3, the DNA is TGTGCCAGCAGTACTCTCCGGGACAGCACCGGGGAGCTGTTTTTT.

The gene calls are TRBV7-8 and TRBJ2-7; 9 positions match TRBD1. J lost 6 bases, V lost 5 bases, and 11 bases had no gene match. This CDR3 contains 15 residues. The germline CDR1 and CDR2 sequences are SGHVS and FQNEAQ. The CDR3 coding sequence is TGTGCCAGCAGCCCCTGGACAGGGGAACCTTTCGAGCAGTACTTC. This codes for CASSPWTGEPFEQYF.

The chain is built from TRBV7-9 and TRBJ1-4; no clear D. The CDR3 is 13 amino acids. From germline, CDR1 is SEHNR and CDR2 FQNEAQ (reference sequence). V was pared by 8 bases and J by 8 bases, with 15 bases between. In DNA, the CDR3 is TGTGCCAGCTGGGGAGGCGCAAGCGAAAAACTGTTTTTT. Encoded protein: CASWGGASEKLFF. Drawing the rest from reference TRBV7-9 and TRBJ1-4, the complete variable domain is DTGVSQNPRHKITKRGQNVTFRCDPISEHNRLYWYRQTLGQGPEFLTYFQNEAQLEKSRLLSDRFSAERPKGSFSTLEIQRTEQGDSAMYLCASWGGASEKLFFGSGTQLSVL.

Only a few counts were recorded for this clone. The chain has TRBV6-5 and TRBJ2-5; a weak D match, TRBD2 (6 bases). V was trimmed by 0 bases and J by 3 bases, leaving 8 bases between them. Germline CDR1 is MNHEY and CDR2 is SVGAGI. The CDR3 contains 14 residues. The CDR3 sequence is CASSYSGGEETQYF. The CDR3 region has the DNA TGTGCCAGCAGTTACTCGGGGGGAGAAGAGACCCAGTACTTC.

The chain employs TRBV2 and TRBJ1-1, with 9 positions matching TRBD1. The germline V gene encodes CDR1 SNHLY and CDR2 FYNNEI. V was pared by 2 bases and J by 8 bases, with 9 bases of the junction left unmatched. The CDR3 is 15 residues long. This chain's CDR3 is CASSERDRALLEAFF. The CDR3 nucleotides are TGTGCCAGCAGTGAACGGGACAGGGCTTTGCTGGAAGCTTTCTTT. The entire variable domain, with the rest obtained from reference TRBV2 and TRBJ1-1, is as follows: EPEVTQTPSHQVTQMGQEVILRCVPISNHLYFYWYRQILGQKVEFLVSFYNNEISEKSEIFDDQFSVERPDGSNFTLKIRSTKLEDSAMYFCASSERDRALLEAFFGQGTRLTVV.

V is TRBV27 and J is TRBJ2-1, with TRBD2 matching 9 bases. Germline lookup yields CDR1 MNHEY and CDR2 SMNVEV (reference sequence). The CDR3 loop spans 15 amino acids. Losses at the gene ends were 6 bases for V and 5 bases for J; bases not matched to a gene: 8. CDR3 in amino acids: CASSPGTSTNNEQFF. CDR3 DNA: TGTGCCAGCAGCCCCGGGACTAGCACAAACAATGAGCAGTTCTTC.

The rearrangement joins TRBV9 to TRBJ1-5; no firm D call. Germline CDR1 is SGDLS and CDR2 is YYNGEE. Deletions cut 4 bases from V and 1 base from J, with 12 bases between. The CDR3 is 15 amino acids. CDR3 DNA: TGTGCCAGCAGCCCCACGGGTGGCAGCAATCAGCCCCAGCATTTT. This gives the protein CASSPTGGSNQPQHF.